These 26 T cell receptor beta chains share one sample of origin, sequenced in a study of CD8 T cells in Susac syndrome. Random hexamers were used to reverse transcribe roughly 0.45 to 1 ug of RNA. TCRdb called the immunoSEQ multiplex PCR reads again in MiXCR, with one record for every CDR3 protein. The data contain 190,000 or so distinct CDR3 sequences, about 95% of them seen just once; the ten biggest clones take up under 0.095%. Input material: CD4+ T cells from PBMCs. These receptors were taken from a human donor with multiple sclerosis.

CDR3 residues: CSVARDEQFF. CDR3 nucleotide sequence: TGCAGCGTTGCCAGGGATGAGCAGTTCTTC. The V and J genes are TRBV29-1 and TRBJ2-1, with D perhaps TRBD1 (5 bases). Germline V gene lookup returns CDR1 SQVTM and CDR2 ANQGSEA. The CDR3 has 10 residues. V dropped 4 bases and J dropped 8 bases, with 6 bases sitting between them.

The chain has TRBV4-1 and TRBJ1-6; 7 nucleotides align to TRBD1. The CDR3 length is 17 residues. Germline loops: CDR1 MGHRA, CDR2 YSYEKL. The V gene end was trimmed by 0 bases and the J gene end by 8 bases; junction bases not matched to a gene: 10. CDR3 DNA: TGCGCCAGCAGCCAAGATCCGACAGGGAGGAAGGATTCACCCCTCCACTTT. Translation gives CASSQDPTGRKDSPLHF.

This rearrangement joins TRBV7-9 to TRBJ2-1, with 13 bases matching TRBD2. The CDR3 is 15 amino acids. Per germline, CDR1 SEHNR and CDR2 FQNEAQ (reference sequence). Losses at the gene ends were 8 bases for V and 9 bases for J; bases not matched to a gene: 10. CDR3 amino acids: CASSRPRLAGGEQFF. In DNA form, the CDR3 reads TGTGCCAGCTCCCGACCCCGACTAGCGGGAGGTGAGCAGTTCTTC. The full variable domain, rest sourced from reference TRBV7-9 and TRBJ2-1, is DTGVSQNPRHKITKRGQNVTFRCDPISEHNRLYWYRQTLGQGPEFLTYFQNEAQLEKSRLLSDRFSAERPKGSFSTLEIQRTEQGDSAMYLCASSRPRLAGGEQFFGPGTRLTVL.

The chain combines TRBV24-1 with TRBJ1-5; D ambiguous. Trimming left V 3 bases short and J 7 bases short, with 6 bases between. The CDR3 totals 12 residues. The germline CDR1 and CDR2 sequences are KGHDR and SFDVKD. CDR3 coding DNA: TGTGCCACCAGTGATGGCGGGCAGCCCCAGCATTTT. The encoded protein is CATSDGGQPQHF.

The CDR3 DNA follows: TGCAGTGCCCGGGACAGTCTTAACACTGAAGCTTTCTTT. Protein product: CSARDSLNTEAFF. V and J are TRBV20-1 and TRBJ1-1; the match to TRBD1 covers 7 bases. The CDR3 covers 13 residues. J lost 2 bases, V lost 6 bases, and 6 bases had no gene match. Per germline, CDR1 DFQATT and CDR2 SNEGSKA (reference sequence).

J is TRBJ2-5 and V is TRBV25-1; D possibly corresponds to TRBD2 (5 bases). This CDR3 is built from 13 residues. V was cut by 9 bases and J by 4 bases, with 15 bases left in between. Germline V gives CDR1 MGHDK, CDR2 SYGVNS. This CDR3 is CASSDGLVETQYF. Written as DNA, the CDR3 is TGTGCCAGTTCCGACGGACTGGTAGAGACCCAGTACTTC.

The chain is built from TRBV4-1 and TRBJ1-5; the D gene is possibly TRBD1 (5 bases). Germline-derived CDR1 and CDR2 are MGHRA and YSYEKL. The V end lost 1 base, the J end lost 9 bases, and 7 bases lay between the germline ends. This CDR3 spans 12 amino acids. CDR3 sequence: CASSQVGGPQHF. Written as DNA, the CDR3 is TGCGCCAGCAGCCAAGTGGGGGGGCCCCAGCATTTT.

The chain carries TRBV12-5 and TRBJ1-3; D possibly corresponds to TRBD1 (5 bases). The V and J ends lost 6 bases and 4 bases respectively, with 13 bases between them. This CDR3 comprises 14 residues. Germline-derived CDR1 and CDR2 are LGHNT and FRNRAP. CDR3 DNA sequence: TGTGCTAGTGGAAACACAGGAGTAGGAAACACCATATATTTT. This gives the protein CASGNTGVGNTIYF.

The genes are TRBV7-9 and TRBJ2-3; D remains unclear. In germline, CDR1 is SEHNR, CDR2 FQNEAQ (reference sequence). Trimming took 5 bases from V and 10 from J, leaving 13 bases between them. The CDR3 length is 12 residues. CDR3 bases: TGTGCCAGCAGCGCGACCCCTGTGGCGCAGTATTTT. Amino acids: CASSATPVAQYF.

The V gene is TRBV27, the J gene TRBJ1-2; D may be TRBD1 (5 bases). Per germline, CDR1 MNHEY and CDR2 SMNVEV (reference sequence). The CDR3 contains 13 residues. Trimming shortened V by 2 bases and J by 7 bases, and 11 bases separated the two germline ends. The DNA of the CDR3 is TGTGCCAGCAGTTTAAGGCAGGGTGGTGGCTACACCTTC. Its protein is CASSLRQGGGYTF.

J is TRBJ1-1 and V is TRBV30; no definite D call. This CDR3 is 14 amino acids long. CDR1 and CDR2 (germline): GTSNPN, SVGIG (reference sequence). Trimming shortened V by 0 bases and J by 4 bases, and 12 bases separated the two germline ends. CDR3 sequence: CAWSVLVVSTEAFF. Here the CDR3 DNA reads TGTGCCTGGAGTGTACTGGTGGTCAGCACTGAAGCTTTCTTT. Supplemented by reference TRBV30 and TRBJ1-1, the full variable domain reads SQTIHQWPATLVQPVGSPLSLECTVEGTSNPNLYWYRQAAGRGLQLLFYSVGIGQISSEVPQNLSASRPQDRQFILSSKKLLLSDSGFYLCAWSVLVVSTEAFFGQGTRLTVV.

The chain combines TRBV9 with TRBJ2-3; D not resolved. The CDR3 is 12 amino acids. CDR1 is SGDLS, CDR2 YYNGEE, per germline. The V gene lost 4 bases and the J gene lost 5 bases, with 8 bases spanning the gap. This chain's CDR3 is CASSRTGDTQYF. The CDR3 nucleotides are TGTGCCAGCAGCCGCACGGGAGATACGCAGTATTTT. The variable domain in full, completed from reference TRBV9 and TRBJ2-3, reads DSGVTQTPKHLITATGQRVTLRCSPRSGDLSVYWYQQSLDQGLQFLIQYYNGEERAKGNILERFSAQQFPDLHSELNLSSLELGDSALYFCASSRTGDTQYFGPGTRLTVL.

This rearrangement joins TRBV20-1 to TRBJ1-6; D unclear. V lost 1 base and J lost 9, with 13 bases in between. Looked up from germline, CDR1 is DFQATT and CDR2 is SNEGSKA (reference sequence). This CDR3 is built from 14 residues. The chain's CDR3 is CSARGGPPFSPLHF. For the CDR3, the DNA is TGCAGTGCTAGAGGTGGGCCACCCTTTTCACCCCTCCACTTT.

The rearrangement links TRBV18 to TRBJ2-7; D is perhaps TRBD2 (5 bases). Germline assignment: CDR1 KGHSH and CDR2 LQKENI. The ends were cut back, 3 bases at V and 3 bases at J, with 12 bases in the middle. The length of the CDR3 is 14 residues. The CDR3 DNA is TGTGCCAGCTCACCCACCGAAGGACTCTACGAGCAGTACTTC. Translated: CASSPTEGLYEQYF.

This clonotype was seen once. The chain links TRBV10-3 to TRBJ2-5, with D unclear. There are 11 residues in the CDR3. V gave up 6 bases and J gave up 2 bases, with 4 bases separating them. CDR1 ENHRY and CDR2 SYGVKD come from the germline V gene. The CDR3 region has the DNA TGTGCCATCAGGCAGCAAGAGACCCAGTACTTC. Translated: CAIRQQETQYF.

In this sample, this clonotype turned up once. V gene TRBV5-1 combines with J gene TRBJ1-1, with 7 bases aligning to TRBD1. Germline values: CDR1 SGHRS, CDR2 YFSETQ. V shed 0 bases, J shed 2 bases, and the junction held 7 bases outside the gene matches. There are 16 residues in the CDR3. The CDR3 region has the DNA TGCGCCAGCAGCTTGGGGGTCTCAGGGGGAAACACTGAAGCTTTCTTT. Protein: CASSLGVSGGNTEAFF.

The chain joins TRBV4-1 to TRBJ2-7; TRBD2 matches at 9 bases. The V segment lost 3 bases and the J segment 5 bases; nucleotides outside the gene matches: 11. From germline, CDR1 is MGHRA and CDR2 YSYEKL. The CDR3 extends over 16 amino acids. The CDR3 DNA reads as TGCGCCAGCAGCCACTTCATTAGCGGGAGTCCTAACGAGCAGTACTTC. It yields the protein CASSHFISGSPNEQYF.

V and J are TRBV24-1 and TRBJ2-7; 10 bases map to TRBD1. CDR3 length: 16 amino acids. V dropped 4 bases and J dropped 1; count of bases not matched to a gene: 6. The germline gives CDR1 KGHDR, CDR2 SFDVKD. The CDR3 here is CATSDHRDRGSYEQYF. For the CDR3, the DNA is TGTGCCACCAGTGACCACCGGGACAGGGGATCCTACGAGCAGTACTTC.

This chain joins TRBV3-1 and TRBJ1-5; D ambiguous. The CDR3 length is 13 residues. The germline V gene has CDR1 LGHDT and CDR2 YNNKEL (reference sequence). Trimming took 0 bases from V and 7 from J, leaving 7 bases between them. As DNA, the CDR3 is TGTGCCAGCAGCCAAGAAAGGAGCCAGCCCCAGCATTTT. Amino acids: CASSQERSQPQHF.

The chain employs TRBV5-4 and TRBJ1-2; no reliable D call. V shed 1 base and J shed 6 bases, with 7 bases lying between them. Per the germline V gene, CDR1 is SGHNT and CDR2 is YYREEE (reference sequence). The CDR3 totals 12 residues. CDR3 nucleotides: TGTGCCAGCAGCTTGACAGCTGATGGCTACACCTTC. Translating gives CASSLTADGYTF. Together with reference TRBV5-4 and TRBJ1-2, the CDR3 gives the full variable domain: ETGVTQSPTHLIKTRGQQVTLRCSSQSGHNTVSWYQQALGQGPQFIFQYYREEENGRGNFPPRFSGLQFPNYSSELNVNALELDDSALYLCASSLTADGYTFGSGTRLTVV.

V is TRBV11-1 and J is TRBJ1-1; unclear D gene. Germline assignment: CDR1 SGHAT and CDR2 FQDESV (reference sequence). The germline V and J ends were trimmed by 1 base and 1 base, with 10 bases remaining between them. The CDR3 spans 15 residues. CDR3 sequence reads: CASSLVRGWNTEAFF. As DNA, the CDR3 is TGTGCCAGCAGCTTAGTTCGTGGGTGGAACACTGAAGCTTTCTTT.

This chain connects TRBV20-1 to TRBJ1-6; D not certain. V was shortened by 3 bases and J by 7 bases, with 13 bases between the two germline ends. Germline V gene sequence: CDR1 DFQATT, CDR2 SNEGSKA (reference sequence). CDR3 length: 14 residues. The CDR3 loop reads CSASPGSPNSPLHF. The CDR3, as DNA: TGCAGTGCTAGCCCCGGGTCCCCCAATTCACCCCTCCACTTT.

The V call is TRBV20-1, the J call TRBJ2-1; 10 bases are a match to TRBD2. V lost 6 bases and J lost 3; bases outside the gene matches: 11. This CDR3 is 16 amino acids long. In germline, CDR1 is DFQATT, CDR2 SNEGSKA (reference sequence). The CDR3 nucleotides read TGCAGTGCAGAGGAGTCGGGGACTAGCGTCTACAATGAGCAGTTCTTC. Translated, it gives CSAEESGTSVYNEQFF.

This sequence joins TRBV3-1 and TRBJ1-1; D is ambiguous. Trimming removed 4 bases at V and 1 base at J, with 4 bases between. Germline V gives CDR1 LGHDT, CDR2 YNNKEL (reference sequence). This CDR3 is built from 12 residues. The CDR3 DNA is TGTGCCAGCAGCCCTCAGAACACTGAAGCTTTCTTT. Translating it yields CASSPQNTEAFF.

This chain uses TRBV7-7 with TRBJ2-5; no firm D call. CDR1 is SSHAT, CDR2 FNYEAQ, per germline (reference sequence). The V gene lost 5 bases and the J gene lost 9 bases, with 16 bases spanning the gap. This CDR3 comprises 13 residues. The CDR3 sequence: CASSPFPSQAQYF. CDR3 DNA: TGTGCCAGCAGCCCCTTCCCCTCCCAGGCCCAGTACTTC.

V gene TRBV18 combines with J gene TRBJ1-1; D uncertain. Germline lookup yields CDR1 KGHSH and CDR2 LQKENI. This CDR3 contains 14 residues. Trimming left V 3 bases short and J 3 bases short, with 11 bases between. DNA of the CDR3: TGTGCCAGCTCACCTGGGGTCTCGGACACTGAAGCTTTCTTT. Its translation is CASSPGVSDTEAFF. Full variable domain (outside the CDR3, taken from reference TRBV18 and TRBJ1-1): NAGVMQNPRHLVRRRGQEARLRCSPMKGHSHVYWYRQLPEEGLKFMVYLQKENIIDESGMPKERFSAEFPKEGPSILRIQQVVRGDSAAYFCASSPGVSDTEAFFGQGTRLTVV.